This T cell receptor (beta chain) was sequenced in a study of response to subunit inactivated influenza vaccine (dated by TCRdb to the late 2010s). About the investigation overall: Deep quantitative T cell receptor repertoire profiling was used in the study to track responses to a trivalent subunit inactivated influenza vaccine. The paper as a whole reports these results and caveats: The authors proposed that each seasonal influenza vaccination may bring in only a limited number of new T cells.

V gives up 4 bases and J gives up 3 bases, and the segment between their germline ends measures 7 bases. The germline V gene yields MNHEY for CDR1 and SVGEGT for CDR2. Taken from cysteine to phenylalanine, the CDR3 has 13 residues. Only the CDR3 portion is preserved as DNA: 39 bases, with reading frame beginning at the first base. The protocol used for the library was RT-PCR. Data came from an Illumina HiSeq 2500. TCRdb passed the public sequencing reads through fastp at Q25 and MiXCR, retaining productive beta sequences. Each entry merges the rows of one CDR3 protein and shows their most common DNA and genes. This sample is represented by about 170,000 distinct CDR3 sequences; about 10% of them were singletons. The ten largest clones capture 35% to 40% of the sample. A word on this clonotype: Its antigen is unknown. Base qualities are not recorded, but no much larger clone differs from it by a single base.

This receptor was obtained from a man between 50 and 75 years old who received an inactivated influenza vaccine. Donor details come from another sample of the same person, matched by shared clones. The sequences come from CD8+ T cells sorted from PBMCs, collected around 25 months after vaccination. The chain was built from TRBV6-2 or TRBV6-3 and TRBJ2-1, with the D gene uncertain. For the CDR3, the sequence is CASSWAYYNEQFF. The base sequence is TGTGCCAGCAGTTGGGCTTACTACAATGAGCAGTTCTTC.